One and the same sample provided the 22 T cell receptor beta chains below, sequenced in a study of identical twins. One entry per CDR3 protein, called by TCRdb with MiXCR from the 5' RACE reads. The data hold 700,000 or so distinct CDR3 sequences, with over 8.5% observed a single time. The sample was also linked to a second study, of yellow fever vaccine responses in identical twins.

Specimen: PBMCs. Every receptor here comes from a woman aged 18-29 years in good health.

This clonotype was observed at least ten times. The rearrangement links TRBV7-2 to TRBJ2-7; 14 bases fit TRBD2. The CDR3 length is 16 residues. Germline V gene sequence: CDR1 SGHTA, CDR2 FQGNSA. The ends lost 4 bases at V and 2 bases at J; junction bases unmatched: 4. The CDR3 sequence is CASSWTSGGSTYEQYF. The CDR3 nucleotides are TGTGCCAGCAGCTGGACTAGCGGGGGGTCAACCTACGAGCAGTACTTC.

There are many counts of this clonotype. This chain uses TRBV11-2 with TRBJ2-6, with D uncertain. This CDR3 is built from 12 residues. The V and J ends lost 3 bases and 8 bases respectively, with 5 bases between them. From germline, CDR1 is SGHAT and CDR2 FQNNGV. The CDR3 nucleotides read TGTGCCAGCAGCTTTAACCCCAACGTCCTGACTTTC. Translating it yields CASSFNPNVLTF.

This clonotype has only one observation. The junction does not match germline at one end; this may be a read error. The J gene is TRBJ2-1, the V gene TRBV3-1; D not resolved. This CDR3 contains 15 residues. CDR1 and CDR2 (germline): LGHDT, YNNKEL (reference sequence). CDR3 amino acids: CASCQEESSYNEQFF. The CDR3 DNA reads as TGTGCCAGCTGCCAAGAAGAGAGCTCCTACAATGAGCAGTTCTTC.

This clonotype came up a few times. The V gene is TRBV24-1, the J gene TRBJ2-7; TRBD1 agrees at 7 bases. J was trimmed by 4 bases and V by 4 bases; bases with no gene match: 12. The CDR3 is 16 residues long. The germline CDR1 and CDR2 sequences are KGHDR and SFDVKD. The DNA of the CDR3 is TGTGCCACCAGTGACTCCGGGACAGCCCCTCCTTACGAGCAGTACTTC. Translating gives CATSDSGTAPPYEQYF.

Only a few counts were recorded for this clonotype. This chain uses TRBV15 with TRBJ2-7; D uncertain. V was shortened by 0 bases and J by 2 bases, with 8 bases between the two germline ends. The CDR3 sequence is 14 residues long. Looked up from germline, CDR1 is LNHNV and CDR2 is YYDKDF (reference sequence). DNA for the CDR3: TGTGCCACCAGCAGAGATACGGCCACCTACGAGCAGTACTTC. It yields the protein CATSRDTATYEQYF.

The sample holds a few counts of this clonotype. V is TRBV7-3 and J is TRBJ2-1; possibly TRBD2 for D (7 bases). V lost 5 bases to trimming and J lost 6 bases, with 14 bases between them. The CDR3 loop spans 14 amino acids. Per germline, CDR1 SGHTA and CDR2 FQGTGA. CDR3 DNA: TGTGCCAGCAGCAGCCCGGGGGGCTCCAATGAGCAGTTCTTC. Translating it yields CASSSPGGSNEQFF.

The chain carries TRBV12-3 or TRBV12-4 and TRBJ2-1, with no clear D. V gave up 1 base and J gave up 9 bases, with 10 bases separating them. This CDR3 has 13 amino acids. The CDR3 region is CASSLDGETEQFF. In DNA form, the CDR3 reads TGTGCCAGCAGTTTAGATGGCGAAACTGAGCAGTTCTTC.

This clonotype has a count of ten or more. The rearrangement uses TRBV29-1 and TRBJ2-2; 9 bases are a match to TRBD1. Per the germline V gene, CDR1 is SQVTM and CDR2 is ANQGSEA. V lost 6 bases and J lost 6; bases outside the gene matches: 2. The CDR3 covers 12 residues. The CDR3 loop is CSVRTGAGELFF. The CDR3, as DNA: TGCAGCGTCAGGACAGGGGCCGGGGAGCTGTTTTTT.

This clonotype occurred many times. V is TRBV7-2 and J is TRBJ2-3, with 8 bases matching TRBD2. Germline assignment: CDR1 SGHTA and CDR2 FQGNSA. After removal of 7 bases from V and 3 bases from J, the junction contained 6 bases not matched to a gene. The CDR3 consists of 14 residues. The CDR3 loop reads CASTRGGSTDTQYF. For the CDR3, the DNA is TGTGCCAGCACCCGGGGGGGAAGTACAGATACGCAGTATTTT.

This clonotype was counted many times. The J gene is TRBJ2-3, the V gene TRBV29-1; D is unclear. The CDR3 length is 11 residues. Looked up from germline, CDR1 is SQVTM and CDR2 is ANQGSEA. Trimming removed 6 bases from V and 5 bases from J, with 9 bases in between. The CDR3: CSVRGEDTQYF. DNA for the CDR3: TGCAGCGTGAGAGGAGAAGATACGCAGTATTTT.

Only one count was recorded for this clonotype. This may come from a read error, since a much larger clone is one base off. The chain employs TRBV7-9 and TRBJ2-1; D not certain. This CDR3 contains 14 residues. In germline, CDR1 is SEHNR, CDR2 FQNEAQ (reference sequence). CDR3 loop: CTPRVGSHYNEQFF. The CDR3 DNA follows: TGTACCCCCCGTGTCGGGTCACACTACAATGAGCAGTTCTTC.

The chain couples TRBV28 to TRBJ2-1; maybe TRBD1 (6 bases). The CDR3 runs to 14 residues. Germline assignment: CDR1 MDHEN and CDR2 SYDVKM. Trimming cost V 3 bases and J 7 bases, with 13 bases left between them. The CDR3 here is CASSFGGSKNEQFF. Written as DNA, the CDR3 is TGTGCCAGCAGTTTTGGGGGCTCTAAAAATGAGCAGTTCTTC.

This clonotype was counted a few times. The chain employs TRBV7-9 and TRBJ2-7; the D is unclear. V lost 6 bases to trimming and J lost 4 bases, with 16 bases between them. The CDR3 consists of 14 residues. CDR1 is SEHNR and CDR2 is FQNEAQ in the germline V gene (reference sequence). The DNA for the CDR3 is TGTGCCAGCAGTCATCGACATGTTGCATACGAGCAGTACTTC. This encodes CASSHRHVAYEQYF.

In this sample, this clonotype turned up many times. This chain links TRBV10-3 with TRBJ2-7; 9 bases are shared with TRBD1. With 3 bases clipped from V and 2 bases from J, the junction kept 2 bases outside the gene matches. The CDR3 runs 14 residues. Germline V gene lookup returns CDR1 ENHRY and CDR2 SYGVKD. The CDR3, as DNA: TGTGCCATCAGTGAAGGGACAGGGACCTACGAGCAGTACTTC. Residues: CAISEGTGTYEQYF.

The genes are TRBV4-2 and TRBJ2-1; 11 bases are a match to TRBD2. V shed 3 bases, J shed 7 bases, and the junction held 5 bases outside the gene matches. Germline V lookup: CDR1 LGHNA, CDR2 YNFKEQ. CDR3 length: 15 amino acids. The CDR3 spells CASSHTSGSLNEQFF. The CDR3 nucleotides read TGTGCCAGCAGCCATACTAGCGGGAGTTTGAATGAGCAGTTCTTC.

The chain is built from TRBV25-1 and TRBJ2-1; D may be TRBD1 or TRBD2 (7 bases each). This CDR3 contains 15 residues. Trimming pared 5 bases from V and 4 bases from J, leaving 15 bases between. Germline-derived CDR1 and CDR2 are MGHDK and SYGVNS. CDR3 nucleotide sequence: TGTGCCAGCAGTCAGGGGGAGGGAGGATACAATGAGCAGTTCTTC. Translation gives CASSQGEGGYNEQFF.

This clonotype was recorded a few times. V usage is TRBV20-1 and J usage is TRBJ2-7; no firm D call. The germline CDR1 and CDR2 sequences are DFQATT and SNEGSKA (reference sequence). The CDR3 covers 10 residues. Trimming took 2 bases from V and 4 from J, leaving 3 bases between them. CDR3 loop: CSARYYEQYF. CDR3 DNA sequence: TGCAGTGCTAGATATTACGAGCAGTACTTC.

At least ten counts were recorded for this clonotype. The chain couples TRBV20-1 to TRBJ1-4; TRBD1 agrees at 7 bases. Germline trimming cut 3 bases from V and 5 bases from J; bases unmatched to any gene: 9. CDR1 DFQATT and CDR2 SNEGSKA come from the germline V gene (reference sequence). This CDR3 contains 15 residues. In DNA form, the CDR3 reads TGCAGTGCTAGTCTAGGACAGGACAAGAATGAAAAACTGTTTTTT. Its translation: CSASLGQDKNEKLFF.

The rearrangement links TRBV10-1 to TRBJ2-7; D remains ambiguous. CDR3 length equals 12 residues. Germline CDR1 reads WNHNN; CDR2 reads SYGVQD (reference sequence). V shed 9 bases and J shed 1 base, with 10 bases lying between them. CDR3 nucleotide sequence: TGCGCCAGGAGACACAGTTCCTACGAGCAGTACTTC. Translating it yields CARRHSSYEQYF.

This clonotype was seen more than once but under ten times. The J gene is TRBJ2-7, the V gene TRBV6-5; 7 bases map to TRBD1. The J segment lost 1 base and the V segment lost 4 bases, leaving 7 bases of the junction unmatched. The CDR3 is 15 amino acids. Germline V gene data show CDR1 as MNHEY and CDR2 as SVGAGI. The CDR3 nucleotides read TGTGCCAGCAGTTCCCGACAGGGTGGGTCCTACGAGCAGTACTTC. It codes for CASSSRQGGSYEQYF.

This clonotype was counted between two and nine times. The gene calls are TRBV6-2 or TRBV6-3 and TRBJ2-1; 8 bases agree with TRBD2. The trim removed 8 bases at V and 2 bases at J, leaving 5 bases unmatched. In germline, CDR1 is MNHEY, CDR2 SVGEGT. The CDR3 contains 14 residues. This CDR3 is CASVGTRAYNEQFF. CDR3 sequence (DNA): TGTGCCAGCGTCGGGACTAGAGCCTACAATGAGCAGTTCTTC.

This clonotype was detected ten times or more. This chain connects TRBV20-1 to TRBJ2-7, with 9 bases aligning to TRBD1. The CDR3 extends over 14 amino acids. V trimming: 5 bases; J trimming: 6 bases; junction bases outside the gene matches: 11. The germline CDR1 and CDR2 sequences are DFQATT and SNEGSKA (reference sequence). This chain's CDR3 is CSAPRQGGSLEQYF. The CDR3 bases are TGCAGTGCTCCTAGACAGGGGGGTTCCCTCGAGCAGTACTTC.